The clone carrying this T cell receptor beta chain was observed a handful of times. The antigen is unknown. The data are from a study of beta chain features in type 1 diabetes. Study-level results: Type 1 diabetes patients had VDJ junctions that carried fewer insertions and more deletions. It was not settled here whether HLA type affects TCRB rearrangement.

The authors sorted CD4+ naive, central memory, regulatory and stem cell-like memory cells via CD45RO/CCR7/CD25/CD127/CD95/CD27. Sorting produced populations that all topped 95% purity. TCRB transcripts that were expressed got sequenced, as all of the isolated RNA had been reverse transcribed. Profiled with immunoSEQ multiplex PCR; TCRdb holds only in-frame clones, not every one. The sample shows around 40,000 clones, around 50% of them seen only once. This TCR came from a woman aged 18-30 years in good health. The sequenced sample was Tregs from blood.

CDR3: CASSPYLGGVDGYTF. The CDR3, as DNA: TGTGCCAGCAGTCCCTACCTCGGAGGGGTGGATGGCTACACCTTC. The chain uses TRBV28 and TRBJ1-2; TRBD1 might be the D (5 bases). CDR1 is MDHEN and CDR2 is SYDVKM in the germline V gene. Trimming removed 5 bases from V and 6 bases from J, with 19 bases in between. The CDR3 runs 15 residues.